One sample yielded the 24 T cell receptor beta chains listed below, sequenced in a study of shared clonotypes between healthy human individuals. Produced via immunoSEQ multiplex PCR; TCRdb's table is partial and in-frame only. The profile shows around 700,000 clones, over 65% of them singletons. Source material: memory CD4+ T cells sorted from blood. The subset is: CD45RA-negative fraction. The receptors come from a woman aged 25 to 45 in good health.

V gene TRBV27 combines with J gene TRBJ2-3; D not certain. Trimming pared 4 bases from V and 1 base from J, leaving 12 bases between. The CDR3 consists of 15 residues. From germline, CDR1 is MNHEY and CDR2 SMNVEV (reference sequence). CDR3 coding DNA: TGTGCCAGCAGTTCCCACCTCTCGGGCACAGATACGCAGTATTTT. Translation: CASSSHLSGTDTQYF.

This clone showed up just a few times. CDR3 nucleotides: TGTGCCAGCAGGTCACGGGAATACTACGAGCAGTACTTC. This codes for CASRSREYYEQYF. The V gene is TRBV11-2, the J gene TRBJ2-7, with a tentative D call TRBD2 (5 bases). CDR3 size: 13 residues. Trimming left V 6 bases short and J 3 bases short, with 12 bases between. Germline CDR1 SGHAT, CDR2 FQNNGV.

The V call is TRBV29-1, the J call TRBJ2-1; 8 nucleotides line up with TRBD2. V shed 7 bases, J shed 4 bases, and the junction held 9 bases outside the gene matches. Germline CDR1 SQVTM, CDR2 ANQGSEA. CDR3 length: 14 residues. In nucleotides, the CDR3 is TGCAGCGCCACCGGGACTAGAGGATACAATGAGCAGTTCTTC. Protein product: CSATGTRGYNEQFF.

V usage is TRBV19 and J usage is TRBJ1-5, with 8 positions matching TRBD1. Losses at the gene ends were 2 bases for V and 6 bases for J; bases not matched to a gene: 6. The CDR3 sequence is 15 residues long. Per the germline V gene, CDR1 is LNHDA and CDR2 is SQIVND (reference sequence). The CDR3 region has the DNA TGTGCCAGTAGTATATTGGACAGGGCGGTTCAGCCCCAGCATTTT. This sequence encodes CASSILDRAVQPQHF.

The CDR3 DNA reads TGCGCCAGCAGCCAGAAAGGGCCGGGAATCGCCGGGGAGCTGTTTTTT. This translates into CASSQKGPGIAGELFF. The chain couples TRBV4-1 to TRBJ2-2; tentatively, D is TRBD2 (5 bases). Germline CDR1 MGHRA, CDR2 YSYEKL. The CDR3 runs to 16 residues. V was trimmed by 3 bases and J by 6 bases, leaving 17 bases between them.

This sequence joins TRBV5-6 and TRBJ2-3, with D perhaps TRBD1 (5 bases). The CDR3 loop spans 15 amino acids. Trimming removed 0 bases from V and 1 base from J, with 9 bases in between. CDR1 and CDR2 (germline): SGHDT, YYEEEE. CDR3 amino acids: CASSLDLGRTDTQYF. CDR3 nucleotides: TGTGCCAGCAGCTTGGATTTGGGGCGCACAGATACGCAGTATTTT.

This CDR3 reads CSAMGTAILHEAFF. Here the CDR3 DNA reads TGCAGCGCAATGGGGACAGCCATCTTGCACGAAGCTTTCTTT. The chain uses TRBV29-1 and TRBJ1-1, with 7 bases lining up with TRBD1. Unmatched junction bases numbered 16, after V lost 7 bases and J lost 8 bases. Per the germline V gene, CDR1 is SQVTM and CDR2 is ANQGSEA. The CDR3 loop spans 14 amino acids.

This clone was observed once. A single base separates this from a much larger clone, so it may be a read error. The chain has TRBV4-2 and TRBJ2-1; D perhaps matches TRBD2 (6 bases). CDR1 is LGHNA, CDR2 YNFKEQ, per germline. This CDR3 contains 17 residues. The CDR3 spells CASSQEVQTGARYEQLF. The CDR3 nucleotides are TGTGCCAGCAGCCAAGAAGTTCAAACGGGAGCTAGATATGAGCAGCTCTTC.

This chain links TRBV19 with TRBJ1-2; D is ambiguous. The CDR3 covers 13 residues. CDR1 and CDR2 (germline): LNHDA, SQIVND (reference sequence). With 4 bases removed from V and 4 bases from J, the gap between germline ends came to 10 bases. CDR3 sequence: CASSTYSSYGYTF. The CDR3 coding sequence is TGTGCCAGTAGTACCTACTCATCCTATGGCTACACCTTC.

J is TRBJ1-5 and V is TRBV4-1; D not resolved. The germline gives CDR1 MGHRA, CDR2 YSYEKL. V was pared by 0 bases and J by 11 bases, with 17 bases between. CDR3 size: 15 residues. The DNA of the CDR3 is TGCGCCAGCAGCCAAGATCAAGGACCCTCGTTCGCCCAGCATTTT. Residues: CASSQDQGPSFAQHF.

The CDR3 nucleotides are TGTGCCAGCAGTTACTCCCACAGAGAGAACACTGAAGCTTTCTTT. This codes for CASSYSHRENTEAFF. V and J are TRBV6-5 and TRBJ1-1; no clear D gene. This CDR3 is built from 15 residues. V lost 0 bases, J lost 1 base, and 9 bases lay in between. The V gene's germline CDR1 is MNHEY and CDR2 SVGAGI.

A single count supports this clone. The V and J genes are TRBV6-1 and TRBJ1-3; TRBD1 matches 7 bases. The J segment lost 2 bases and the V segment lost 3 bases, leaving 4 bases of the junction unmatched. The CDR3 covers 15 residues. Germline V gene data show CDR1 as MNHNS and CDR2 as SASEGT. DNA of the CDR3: TGTGCCAGCAGTGACAGGGGGGCGCCTGGAAACACCATATATTTT. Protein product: CASSDRGAPGNTIYF.

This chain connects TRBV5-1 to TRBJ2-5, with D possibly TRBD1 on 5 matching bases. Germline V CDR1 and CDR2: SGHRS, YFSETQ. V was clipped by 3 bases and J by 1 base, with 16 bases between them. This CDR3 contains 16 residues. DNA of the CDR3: TGCGCCAGCAGCTACGACAGCACAAACACCCAAGAGACCCAGTACTTC. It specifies CASSYDSTNTQETQYF.

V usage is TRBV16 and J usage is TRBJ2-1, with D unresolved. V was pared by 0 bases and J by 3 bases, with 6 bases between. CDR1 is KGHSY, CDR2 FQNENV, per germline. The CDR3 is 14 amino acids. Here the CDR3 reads CASSQSGIYNEQFF. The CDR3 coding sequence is TGTGCCAGCAGCCAATCGGGCATCTACAATGAGCAGTTCTTC.

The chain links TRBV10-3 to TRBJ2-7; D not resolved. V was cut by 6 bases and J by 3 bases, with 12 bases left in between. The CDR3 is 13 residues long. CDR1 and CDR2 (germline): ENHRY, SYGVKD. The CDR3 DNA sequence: TGTGCCATCAGGGCGCCACTGATCTACGAGCAGTACTTC. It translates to CAIRAPLIYEQYF.

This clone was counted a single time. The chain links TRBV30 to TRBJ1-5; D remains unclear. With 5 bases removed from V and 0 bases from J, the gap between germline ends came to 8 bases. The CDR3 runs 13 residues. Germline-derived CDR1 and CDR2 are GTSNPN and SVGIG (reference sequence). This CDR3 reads CAWGKDSNQPQHF. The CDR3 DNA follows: TGTGCCTGGGGGAAGGATAGCAATCAGCCCCAGCATTTT.

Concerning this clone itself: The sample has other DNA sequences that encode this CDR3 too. CDR3 residues: CASSYGGGDTEAFF. The CDR3 DNA sequence: TGTGCCAGCAGTTACGGTGGGGGGGACACTGAAGCTTTCTTT. The chain uses TRBV6-6 and TRBJ1-1; tentatively, D is TRBD1 (5 bases). CDR1 MNHNY and CDR2 SVGAGI come from the germline V gene (reference sequence). The V and J ends lost 2 bases and 3 bases respectively, with 10 bases between them. This CDR3 has 14 residues.

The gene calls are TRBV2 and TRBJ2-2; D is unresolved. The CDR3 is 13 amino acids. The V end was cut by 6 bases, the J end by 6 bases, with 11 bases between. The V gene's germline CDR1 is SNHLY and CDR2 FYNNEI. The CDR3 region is CASRDMGPGELFF. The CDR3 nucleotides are TGTGCCAGCAGGGATATGGGTCCCGGGGAGCTGTTTTTT. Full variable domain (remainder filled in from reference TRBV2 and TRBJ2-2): EPEVTQTPSHQVTQMGQEVILRCVPISNHLYFYWYRQILGQKVEFLVSFYNNEISEKSEIFDDQFSVERPDGSNFTLKIRSTKLEDSAMYFCASRDMGPGELFFGEGSRLTVL.

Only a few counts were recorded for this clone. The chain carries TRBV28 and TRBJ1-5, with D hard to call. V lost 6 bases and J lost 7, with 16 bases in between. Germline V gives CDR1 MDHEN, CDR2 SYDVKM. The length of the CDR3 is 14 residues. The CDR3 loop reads CASSPSYVGQPQHF. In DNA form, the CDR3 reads TGTGCCAGCAGCCCCTCCTATGTCGGGCAGCCCCAGCATTTT.

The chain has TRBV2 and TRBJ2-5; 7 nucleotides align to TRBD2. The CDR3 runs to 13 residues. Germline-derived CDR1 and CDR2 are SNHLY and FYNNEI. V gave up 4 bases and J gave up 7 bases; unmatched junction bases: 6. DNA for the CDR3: TGTGCCAGCAGTGGGGCGGGGGACGGGACCCAGTACTTC. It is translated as CASSGAGDGTQYF.

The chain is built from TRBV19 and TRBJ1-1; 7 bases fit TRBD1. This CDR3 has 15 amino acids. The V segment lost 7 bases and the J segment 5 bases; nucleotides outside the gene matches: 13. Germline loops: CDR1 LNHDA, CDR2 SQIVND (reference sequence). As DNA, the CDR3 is TGTGCCAGTATCGGGGGCAGGGGGGCTCGAACTGAAGCTTTCTTT. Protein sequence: CASIGGRGARTEAFF. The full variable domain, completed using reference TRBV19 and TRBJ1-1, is DGGITQSPKYLFRKEGQNVTLSCEQNLNHDAMYWYRQDPGQGLRLIYYSQIVNDFQKGDIAEGYSVSREKKESFPLTVTSAQKNPTAFYLCASIGGRGARTEAFFGQGTRLTVV.

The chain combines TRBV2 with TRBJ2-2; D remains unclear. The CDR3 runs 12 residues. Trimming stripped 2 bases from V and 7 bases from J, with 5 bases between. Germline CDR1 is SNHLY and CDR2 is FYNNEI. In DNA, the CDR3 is TGTGCCAGCAGTGAAAGATACGGGGAGCTGTTTTTT. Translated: CASSERYGELFF.

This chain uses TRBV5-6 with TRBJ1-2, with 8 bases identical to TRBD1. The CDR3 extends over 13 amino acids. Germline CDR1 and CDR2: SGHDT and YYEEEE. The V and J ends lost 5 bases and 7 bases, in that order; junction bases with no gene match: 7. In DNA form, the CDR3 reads TGTGCCAGCAGTTCTCAGGGGGCGGGTGGCTACACCTTC. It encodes CASSSQGAGGYTF.

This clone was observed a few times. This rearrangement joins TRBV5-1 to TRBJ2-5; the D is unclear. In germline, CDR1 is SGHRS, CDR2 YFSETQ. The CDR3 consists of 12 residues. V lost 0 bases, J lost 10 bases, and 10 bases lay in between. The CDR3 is CASSLEASYQYF. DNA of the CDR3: TGCGCCAGCAGCTTGGAGGCTAGTTACCAGTACTTC.